The 21 T cell receptor beta chains given below trace back to one sample, sequenced in a study of OX40 agonist ivuxolimab in advanced cancers. Profiled with immunoSEQ multiplex PCR; TCRdb holds only in-frame clones, not every one. The sample has 15,000 to 25,000 clones; 84% are singletons. The input for sequencing was CD4+ or CD8+ T cells sorted from blood, taken in a trial of the OX40 agonist ivuxolimab. These receptor sequences come from an adult with an advanced solid tumor such as melanoma, head and neck, liver or kidney cancer.

The chain recombines TRBV19 with TRBJ2-2, with 7 bases fitting TRBD2. Germline V gene lookup returns CDR1 LNHDA and CDR2 SQIVND (reference sequence). The CDR3 consists of 17 residues. V lost 4 bases, J lost 1 base, and 9 bases stayed unmatched. The CDR3 DNA reads TGTGCCAGTAGTACCAGCGGGACCTCGAGGAACACCGGGGAGCTGTTTTTT. It is translated as CASSTSGTSRNTGELFF.

The V call is TRBV5-1, the J call TRBJ2-6; 9 nucleotides match TRBD2. Germline V gives CDR1 SGHRS, CDR2 YFSETQ. J was trimmed by 4 bases and V by 6 bases; bases with no gene match: 14. This CDR3 has 18 amino acids. The CDR3 spells CASNLGLTSGGGANVLTF. DNA of the CDR3: TGCGCCAGCAACCTCGGTCTGACTAGCGGAGGCGGGGCCAACGTCCTGACTTTC.

Only a few counts were recorded for this clone. This chain links TRBV6-1 with TRBJ1-2; perhaps TRBD1 as D (6 bases). This CDR3 contains 15 residues. Trimming removed 5 bases from V and 7 bases from J, with 20 bases in between. CDR1 is MNHNS and CDR2 is SASEGT in the germline V gene. CDR3 sequence: CASSPTQKQGTGYTF. DNA for the CDR3: TGTGCCAGCAGTCCAACCCAGAAACAGGGAACTGGCTACACCTTC.

The rearrangement uses TRBV30 and TRBJ1-1; 9 bases are a match to TRBD1. This CDR3 contains 13 residues. Germline CDR1 and CDR2: GTSNPN and SVGIG (reference sequence). Trimming removed 3 bases from V and 5 bases from J; junction bases left unmatched: 4. CDR3 in DNA: TGTGCCTGGAGCCACAGGGGGCGTACTGAAGCTTTCTTT. Its protein product is CAWSHRGRTEAFF.

The genes are TRBV6-5 and TRBJ1-1, with 7 bases aligning to TRBD1. The CDR3 is 16 amino acids. CDR1 is MNHEY, CDR2 SVGAGI, per germline. V lost 3 bases to trimming and J lost 0 bases; unmatched junction nucleotides: 7. CDR3 nucleotide sequence: TGTGCCAGCAGTTATGACAGGGTAGGGATGAACACTGAAGCTTTCTTT. Protein sequence: CASSYDRVGMNTEAFF.

This chain connects TRBV2 to TRBJ1-1; perhaps TRBD1 as D (5 bases). CDR3 length: 13 amino acids. CDR1 and CDR2 (germline): SNHLY, FYNNEI. Trimming took off 3 bases at V and 3 bases at J, with 8 bases between the two ends. In nucleotides, the CDR3 is TGTGCCAGCAGTGAGGGGGGGTACACTGAAGCTTTCTTT. Protein: CASSEGGYTEAFF.

CDR3 sequence reads: CASSLRGPSGNTIYF. The DNA for the CDR3 is TGTGCCAGCAGCCTCCGGGGCCCCTCTGGAAACACCATATATTTT. The chain couples TRBV7-2 to TRBJ1-3; tentatively, D is TRBD1 (5 bases). The V gene lost 5 bases and the J gene lost 0 bases, with 11 bases spanning the gap. The CDR3 totals 15 residues. Germline loops: CDR1 SGHTA, CDR2 FQGNSA.

The chain joins TRBV7-2 to TRBJ2-3; D tentatively fits TRBD1 or TRBD2 (6 bases each). This CDR3 contains 14 residues. Germline V gene lookup returns CDR1 SGHTA and CDR2 FQGNSA. V lost 7 bases to trimming and J lost 5 bases, with 16 bases between them. CDR3: CASTVVGGRDTQYF. CDR3 nucleotide sequence: TGTGCCAGCACCGTGGTCGGGGGCAGAGATACGCAGTATTTT.

This clone was recorded once. The chain uses TRBV30 and TRBJ1-2; D call uncertain. The V and J ends lost 2 bases and 8 bases respectively, with 9 bases between them. Germline-derived CDR1 and CDR2 are GTSNPN and SVGIG (reference sequence). CDR3 size: 11 residues. This CDR3 reads CAWSRGPGYTF. DNA for the CDR3: TGTGCCTGGAGTCGTGGTCCAGGCTACACCTTC.

This clone was recorded only once. CDR3 nucleotides: TGCAGCGTTGGGGGTACTAGCGGCGACTACGAGCAGTACTTC. Translated: CSVGGTSGDYEQYF. The chain employs TRBV29-1 and TRBJ2-7; 8 nucleotides line up with TRBD2. V was pared by 4 bases and J by 3 bases, with 8 bases of the junction left unmatched. CDR1 and CDR2 from the germline V gene are SQVTM and ANQGSEA. The length of the CDR3 is 14 residues.

This chain uses TRBV18 with TRBJ1-2, with D hard to call. The CDR3 runs 14 residues. V was shortened by 3 bases and J by 0 bases, with 8 bases between the two germline ends. Per the germline V gene, CDR1 is KGHSH and CDR2 is LQKENI. The CDR3 sequence: CASSPEDSNYGYTF. CDR3 in DNA: TGTGCCAGCTCACCCGAGGATTCTAACTATGGCTACACCTTC.

In this sample, this clone turned up once. This sequence joins TRBV5-6 and TRBJ1-4, with TRBD1 identical over 8 bases. The V gene's germline CDR1 is SGHDT and CDR2 YYEEEE. Losses at the gene ends were 4 bases for V and 0 bases for J; bases not matched to a gene: 8. CDR3 length equals 17 residues. CDR3 residues: CASSRGQGVATNEKLFF. CDR3 DNA sequence: TGTGCCAGCAGCCGCGGACAGGGAGTTGCAACTAATGAAAAACTGTTTTTT.

The rearrangement uses TRBV7-8 and TRBJ2-3, with D perhaps TRBD2 (5 bases). Germline V gene sequence: CDR1 SGHVS, CDR2 FQNEAQ. There are 13 residues in the CDR3. V gave up 1 base and J gave up 9 bases, with 11 bases separating them. CDR3 region: CASSLEIGGTQYF. Here the CDR3 DNA reads TGTGCCAGCAGCTTAGAAATCGGAGGAACGCAGTATTTT.

V is TRBV28 and J is TRBJ1-4; no firm D call. Per the germline V gene, CDR1 is MDHEN and CDR2 is SYDVKM. Trimming pared 3 bases from V and 14 bases from J, leaving 13 bases between. This CDR3 has 12 amino acids. The CDR3 DNA sequence: TGTGCCAGCAGTTTGGCAGGACGTTATCTGTTTTTT. It codes for CASSLAGRYLFF.

The chain uses TRBV28 and TRBJ2-5; TRBD1 matches at 9 bases. Germline V gives CDR1 MDHEN, CDR2 SYDVKM. There are 16 residues in the CDR3. The V gene end was trimmed by 4 bases and the J gene end by 2 bases; junction bases not matched to a gene: 8. The CDR3 DNA reads TGTGCCAGCAGTTCTCAGGACAGGGGCTTGCAAGAGACCCAGTACTTC. Its protein product is CASSSQDRGLQETQYF.

This sequence joins TRBV4-3 and TRBJ1-2, with TRBD1 matching 10 bases. CDR1 LGHNA and CDR2 YSLEER come from the germline V gene. Unmatched junction bases numbered 9, after V lost 1 base and J lost 7 bases. The CDR3 length is 16 residues. The CDR3 is CASSQADRDRGLGYTF. The CDR3 nucleotides are TGCGCCAGCAGCCAAGCTGACCGGGACAGGGGACTTGGCTACACCTTC.

The DNA for the CDR3 is TGCGCCAGCAGCCTGAGCGGGGTTAGCACAGATACGCAGTATTTT. Amino acids: CASSLSGVSTDTQYF. The chain has TRBV4-3 and TRBJ2-3, with 7 bases aligning to TRBD2. V was clipped by 4 bases and J by 0 bases; unmatched bases: 4. CDR1 LGHNA and CDR2 YSLEER come from the germline V gene. This CDR3 has 15 amino acids.

This sequence joins TRBV15 and TRBJ2-5; no clear D. Per germline, CDR1 LNHNV and CDR2 YYDKDF (reference sequence). V lost 3 bases and J lost 3, with 20 bases in between. The CDR3 length is 17 residues. The CDR3 sequence: CATSSNVGTRQEETQYF. Here the CDR3 DNA reads TGTGCCACCAGCAGTAATGTAGGCACAAGGCAAGAAGAGACCCAGTACTTC. The full variable domain, completed using reference TRBV15 and TRBJ2-5, is DAMVIQNPRYQVTQFGKPVTLSCSQTLNHNVMYWYQQKSSQAPKLLFHYYDKDFNNEADTPDNFQSRRPNTSFCFLDIRSPGLGDTAMYLCATSSNVGTRQEETQYFGPGTRLLVL.

The chain has TRBV5-1 and TRBJ2-3, with TRBD2 matching 12 bases. This CDR3 comprises 15 residues. Germline V lookup: CDR1 SGHRS, CDR2 YFSETQ. V was clipped by 2 bases and J by 4 bases; unmatched bases: 2. The CDR3 sequence is CASSLTSGGPDTQYF. In DNA form, the CDR3 reads TGCGCCAGCAGCTTAACTAGCGGGGGGCCAGATACGCAGTATTTT.

J is TRBJ1-1 and V is TRBV6-1; TRBD1 might be the D (6 bases). V was pared by 0 bases and J by 6 bases, with 11 bases between. CDR1 is MNHNS and CDR2 is SASEGT in the germline V gene. This CDR3 has 14 amino acids. CDR3 sequence: CASSEAGAGAEAFF. The CDR3 DNA follows: TGTGCCAGCAGTGAAGCGGGAGCAGGGGCTGAAGCTTTCTTT.

V gene TRBV19 combines with J gene TRBJ1-2, with a weak D call TRBD1 (6 bases). V lost 5 bases, J lost 0 bases, and 10 bases lay in between. The germline gives CDR1 LNHDA, CDR2 SQIVND (reference sequence). The length of the CDR3 is 14 residues. The CDR3: CASSPRQANYGYTF. CDR3 nucleotides: TGTGCCAGTAGTCCTCGACAGGCTAACTATGGCTACACCTTC.